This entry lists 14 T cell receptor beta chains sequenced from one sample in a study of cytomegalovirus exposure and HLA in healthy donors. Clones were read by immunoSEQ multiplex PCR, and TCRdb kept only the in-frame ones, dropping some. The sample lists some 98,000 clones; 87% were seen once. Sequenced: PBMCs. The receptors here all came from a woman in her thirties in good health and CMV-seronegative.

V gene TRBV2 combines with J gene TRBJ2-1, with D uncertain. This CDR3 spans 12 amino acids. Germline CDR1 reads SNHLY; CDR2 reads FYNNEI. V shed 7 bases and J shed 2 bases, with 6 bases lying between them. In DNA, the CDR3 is TGTGCCAGCAATCTAGCCTACAATGAGCAGTTCTTC. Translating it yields CASNLAYNEQFF.

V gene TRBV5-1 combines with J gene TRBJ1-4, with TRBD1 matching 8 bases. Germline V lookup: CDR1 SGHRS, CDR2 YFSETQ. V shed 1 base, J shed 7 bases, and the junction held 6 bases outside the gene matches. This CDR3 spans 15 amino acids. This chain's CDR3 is CASSLLTGGSEKLFF. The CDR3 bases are TGCGCCAGCAGCTTGTTAACAGGGGGAAGTGAAAAACTGTTTTTT.

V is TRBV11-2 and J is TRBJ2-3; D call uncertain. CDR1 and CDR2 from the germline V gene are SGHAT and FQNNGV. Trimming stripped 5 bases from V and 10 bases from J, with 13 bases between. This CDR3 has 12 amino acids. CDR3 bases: TGTGCCAGCAGCCCACTCGCGATCGCGCAGTATTTT. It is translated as CASSPLAIAQYF.

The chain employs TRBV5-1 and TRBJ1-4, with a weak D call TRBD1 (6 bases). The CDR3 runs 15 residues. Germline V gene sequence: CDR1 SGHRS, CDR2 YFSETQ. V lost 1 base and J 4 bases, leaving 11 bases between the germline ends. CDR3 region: CASSLLSRGNEKLFF. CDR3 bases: TGCGCCAGCAGCTTGCTTTCCAGGGGTAATGAAAAACTGTTTTTT.

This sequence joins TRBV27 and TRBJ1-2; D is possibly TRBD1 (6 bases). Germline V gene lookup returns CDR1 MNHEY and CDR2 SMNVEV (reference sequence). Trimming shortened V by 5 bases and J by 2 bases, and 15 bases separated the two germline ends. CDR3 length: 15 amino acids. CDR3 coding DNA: TGTGCCAGCAGTCTAGGCGGGGGGCAGAACTATGGCTACACCTTC. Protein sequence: CASSLGGGQNYGYTF.

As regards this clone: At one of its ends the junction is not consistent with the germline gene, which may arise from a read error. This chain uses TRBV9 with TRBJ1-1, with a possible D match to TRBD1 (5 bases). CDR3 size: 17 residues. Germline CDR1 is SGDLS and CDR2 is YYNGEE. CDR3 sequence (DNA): TGTGCCAGCAGTGTAGAGGGTGGCCCTTCGGGGGGCACTGAAGCTTTCTTT. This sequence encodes CASSVEGGPSGGTEAFF.

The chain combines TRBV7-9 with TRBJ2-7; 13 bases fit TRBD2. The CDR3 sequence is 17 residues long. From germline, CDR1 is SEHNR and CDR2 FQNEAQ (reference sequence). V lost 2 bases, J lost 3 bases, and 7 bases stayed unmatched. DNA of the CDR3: TGTGCCAGCAGCTTATGGACTAGCGGGAGAGGAGTCTACGAGCAGTACTTC. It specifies CASSLWTSGRGVYEQYF.

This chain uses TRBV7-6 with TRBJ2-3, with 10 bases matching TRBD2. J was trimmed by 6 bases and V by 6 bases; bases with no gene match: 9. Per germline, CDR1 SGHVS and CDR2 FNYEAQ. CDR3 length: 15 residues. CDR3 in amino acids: CASRASGRPEDTQYF. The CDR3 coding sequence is TGTGCCAGCAGAGCTAGCGGGAGACCGGAGGATACGCAGTATTTT.

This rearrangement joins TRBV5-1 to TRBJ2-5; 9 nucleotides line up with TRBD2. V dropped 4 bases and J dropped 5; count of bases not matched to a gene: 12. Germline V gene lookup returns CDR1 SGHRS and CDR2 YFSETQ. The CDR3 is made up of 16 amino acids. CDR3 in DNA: TGCGCCAGCAGCCCTATCTTAGCGGGGGCCGGGGAGACCCAGTACTTC. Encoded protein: CASSPILAGAGETQYF.

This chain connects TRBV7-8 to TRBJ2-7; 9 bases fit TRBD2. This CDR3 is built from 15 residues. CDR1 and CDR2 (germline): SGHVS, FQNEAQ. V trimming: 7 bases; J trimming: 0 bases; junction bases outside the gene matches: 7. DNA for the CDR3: TGTGCCAGCACCAAGACTAGCGGCAGCTCCTACGAGCAGTACTTC. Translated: CASTKTSGSSYEQYF.

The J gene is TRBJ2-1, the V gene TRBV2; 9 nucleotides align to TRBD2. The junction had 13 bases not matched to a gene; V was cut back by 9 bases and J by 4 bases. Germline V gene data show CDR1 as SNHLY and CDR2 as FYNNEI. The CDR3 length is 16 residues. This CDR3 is CASLGEAGGMYNEQFF. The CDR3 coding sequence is TGTGCCAGTCTGGGTGAAGCGGGGGGCATGTACAATGAGCAGTTCTTC.

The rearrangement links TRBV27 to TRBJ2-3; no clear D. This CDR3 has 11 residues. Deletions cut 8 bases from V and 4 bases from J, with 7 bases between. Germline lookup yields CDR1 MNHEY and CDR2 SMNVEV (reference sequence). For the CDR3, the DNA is TGTGCCAGCGCTACTCCAGATACGCAGTATTTT. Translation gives CASATPDTQYF.

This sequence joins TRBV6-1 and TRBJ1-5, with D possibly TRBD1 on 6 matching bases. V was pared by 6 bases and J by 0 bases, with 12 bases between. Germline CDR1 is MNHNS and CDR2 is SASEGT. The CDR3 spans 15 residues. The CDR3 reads CASRHRDNSNQPQHF. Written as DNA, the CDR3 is TGTGCCAGCAGGCACCGGGACAATAGCAATCAGCCCCAGCATTTT.

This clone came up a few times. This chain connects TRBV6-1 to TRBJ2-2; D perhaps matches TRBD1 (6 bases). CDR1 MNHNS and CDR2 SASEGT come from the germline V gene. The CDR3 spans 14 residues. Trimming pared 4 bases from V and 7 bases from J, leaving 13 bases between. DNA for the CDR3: TGTGCCAGCAGTGCCGGGACACAGTTCGGGGAGCTGTTTTTT. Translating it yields CASSAGTQFGELFF.